This T cell receptor (beta chain) was captured in a study of blood T cell repertoires in COVID-19. The overall study: Italy, Spain and the United States were the sources of the convalescent and acute COVID-19 samples. PBMCs, B-cell-depleted T cells, or T cells provided the cDNA or gDNA that made up the material.

Germline-derived CDR1 and CDR2 are SGHTA and FQGTGA. This CDR3 contains 17 residues. With V trimmed by 5 bases and J by 2 bases, 9 bases remained unmatched. In the authors' workflow: Reference gene primer amplification in the assay estimated nucleated cell counts. Sequencing was performed with immunoSEQ multiplex PCR; in TCRdb, only in-frame clones are kept and a portion is missing. V and J calls and clone size are those listed in that table; D and trimming were worked out from the DNA. The sample lists approximately 180,000 clones; approximately 83% were seen once. This sequence originates from a man aged 60-69 years with acute or convalescent COVID-19. V is TRBV7-3 and J is TRBJ2-3, with TRBD2 identical over 11 bases. The sequenced sample was peripheral blood. CDR3 amino acids: CASSQNLAGGTTDTQYF. DNA of the CDR3: TGTGCCAGCAGCCAAAATTTAGCGGGAGGGACCACAGATACGCAGTATTTT.